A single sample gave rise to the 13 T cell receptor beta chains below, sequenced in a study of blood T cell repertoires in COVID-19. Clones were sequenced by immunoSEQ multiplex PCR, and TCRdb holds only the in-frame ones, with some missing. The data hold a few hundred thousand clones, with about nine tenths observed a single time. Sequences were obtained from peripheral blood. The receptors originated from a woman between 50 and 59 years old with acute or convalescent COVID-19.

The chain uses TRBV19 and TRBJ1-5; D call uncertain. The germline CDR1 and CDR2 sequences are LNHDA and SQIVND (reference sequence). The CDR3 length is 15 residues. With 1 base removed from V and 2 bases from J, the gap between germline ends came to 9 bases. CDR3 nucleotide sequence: TGTGCCAGTAGTATAGCCGGGGATGGCAATCAGCCCCAGCATTTT. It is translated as CASSIAGDGNQPQHF.

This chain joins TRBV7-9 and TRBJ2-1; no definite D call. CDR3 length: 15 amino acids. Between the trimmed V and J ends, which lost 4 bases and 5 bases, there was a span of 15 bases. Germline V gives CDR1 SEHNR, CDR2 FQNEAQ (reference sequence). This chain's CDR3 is CASSSIVSPNNEQFF. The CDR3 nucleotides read TGTGCCAGCAGCTCTATAGTCTCCCCAAACAATGAGCAGTTCTTC.

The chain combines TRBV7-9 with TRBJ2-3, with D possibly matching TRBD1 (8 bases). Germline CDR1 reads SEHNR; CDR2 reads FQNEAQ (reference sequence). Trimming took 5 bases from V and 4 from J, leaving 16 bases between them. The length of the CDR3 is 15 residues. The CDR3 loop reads CASSAGQGGADTQYF. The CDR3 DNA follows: TGTGCCAGCAGCGCTGGACAGGGAGGGGCAGATACGCAGTATTTT.

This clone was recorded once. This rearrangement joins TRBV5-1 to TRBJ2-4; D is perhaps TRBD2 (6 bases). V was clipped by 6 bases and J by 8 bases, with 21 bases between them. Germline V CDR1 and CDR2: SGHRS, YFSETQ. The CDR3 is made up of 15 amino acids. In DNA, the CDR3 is TGCGCCAGCACCCCCCAGGGCCTGCCGGGGGACATTCAGTACTTC. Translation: CASTPQGLPGDIQYF.

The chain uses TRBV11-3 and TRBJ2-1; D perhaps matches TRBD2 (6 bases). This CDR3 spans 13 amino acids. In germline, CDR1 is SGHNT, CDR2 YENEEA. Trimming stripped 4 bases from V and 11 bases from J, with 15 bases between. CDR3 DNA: TGTGCCAGCAGCTCGACCTCTAGCGCTCAGCAGTTCTTC. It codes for CASSSTSSAQQFF.

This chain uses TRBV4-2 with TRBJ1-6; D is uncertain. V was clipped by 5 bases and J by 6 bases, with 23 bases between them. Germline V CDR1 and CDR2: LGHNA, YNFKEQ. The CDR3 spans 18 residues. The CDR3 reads CASSSLAAGFEGNSPLHF. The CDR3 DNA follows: TGTGCCAGCAGCTCTTTGGCGGCGGGGTTTGAAGGTAATTCACCCCTCCACTTT.

CDR3 nucleotides: TGTGCCAGCAGCCGAGAAGGGGGATTAACTGAAGCTTTCTTT. It translates to CASSREGGLTEAFF. V gene TRBV7-9 combines with J gene TRBJ1-1; tentative D call: TRBD1 (6 bases). Trimming took off 5 bases at V and 5 bases at J, with 15 bases between the two ends. Germline CDR1 is SEHNR and CDR2 is FQNEAQ (reference sequence). The CDR3 extends over 14 amino acids.

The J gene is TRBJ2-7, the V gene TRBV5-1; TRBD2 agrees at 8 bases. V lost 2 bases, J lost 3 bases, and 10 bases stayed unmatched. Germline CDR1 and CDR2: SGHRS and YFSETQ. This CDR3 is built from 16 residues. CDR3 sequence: CASSLDRLAGFYEQYF. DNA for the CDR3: TGCGCCAGCAGCTTAGATCGGCTAGCGGGCTTCTACGAGCAGTACTTC.

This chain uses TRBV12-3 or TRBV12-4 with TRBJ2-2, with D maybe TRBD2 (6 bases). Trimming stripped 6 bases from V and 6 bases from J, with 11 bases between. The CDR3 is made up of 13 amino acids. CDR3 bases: TGTGCCAGCAGCTCCGGGAGATCCGGGGAGCTGTTTTTT. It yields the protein CASSSGRSGELFF.

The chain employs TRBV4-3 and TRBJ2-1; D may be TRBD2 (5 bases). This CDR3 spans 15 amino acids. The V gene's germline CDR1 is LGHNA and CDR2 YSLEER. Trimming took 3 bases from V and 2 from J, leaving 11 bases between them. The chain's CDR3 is CASSQKEEPYNEQFF. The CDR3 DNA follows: TGCGCCAGCAGCCAGAAGGAGGAACCCTACAATGAGCAGTTCTTC.

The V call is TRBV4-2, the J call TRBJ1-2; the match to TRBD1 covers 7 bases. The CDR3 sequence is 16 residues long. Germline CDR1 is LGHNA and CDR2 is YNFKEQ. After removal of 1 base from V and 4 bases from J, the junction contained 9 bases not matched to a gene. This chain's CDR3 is CASSQGGTAPIYGYTF. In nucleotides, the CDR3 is TGTGCCAGCAGCCAAGGCGGGACAGCCCCGATCTATGGCTACACCTTC.

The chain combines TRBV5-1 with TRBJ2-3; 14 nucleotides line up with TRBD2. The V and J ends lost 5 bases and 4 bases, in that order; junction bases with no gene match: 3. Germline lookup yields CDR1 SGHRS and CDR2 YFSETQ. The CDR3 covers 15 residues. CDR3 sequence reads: CASRRLAGGPDTQYF. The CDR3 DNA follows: TGCGCCAGCAGGAGACTAGCGGGAGGGCCAGATACGCAGTATTTT.

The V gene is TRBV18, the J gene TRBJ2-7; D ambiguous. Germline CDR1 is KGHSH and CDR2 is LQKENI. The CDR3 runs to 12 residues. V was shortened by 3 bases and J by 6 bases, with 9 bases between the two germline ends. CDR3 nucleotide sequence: TGTGCCAGCTCACCTGACTCCGTCGAGCAGTACTTC. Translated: CASSPDSVEQYF. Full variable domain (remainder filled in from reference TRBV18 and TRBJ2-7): NAGVMQNPRHLVRRRGQEARLRCSPMKGHSHVYWYRQLPEEGLKFMVYLQKENIIDESGMPKERFSAEFPKEGPSILRIQQVVRGDSAAYFCASSPDSVEQYFGPGTRLTVT.